This T cell receptor beta chain was profiled in a study of blood T cells in healthy people across ages (dated by TCRdb to 2014 to 2015). At the level of the whole study: In model experiments, template switching captured roughly one uniquely barcoded TCR beta cDNA molecule for every two T cells. Using deep sequencing normalized with unique cDNA molecular identifiers, the study measured how TCR beta repertoire diversity changes with age. Four age groups were formed from the donors: young (average about 17 years), middle-aged (approximately 40), aged (about 68) and long-lived (about 75). To avoid experimental bias, donors of different ages were spread randomly across the sequencing lanes. The study analyzed two additional independent replicas of 1 million unique cDNA reads from the same blood draw for two donors, one aged 18 to 30 and one aged 80 or older. The investigation overall reported the following: Total diversity estimates from one million sequenced T cells were considered lower bounds and underestimates. Because the CMV infection status of the donors was unknown, age-related changes in expanded clonotypes may potentially have been confounded. Because profiling used bulk unsorted PBMCs, naive and antigen-experienced compartments could not be compared conclusively. Compared with the aged group, more naive CD4+ T cells, fewer expanded clones and increased TCR diversity were shown by the long-lived group, suggesting age selection. Observed TCR beta diversity correlated strongly with the percentage of naive T cells measured by flow cytometry. Observed TCR beta diversity per million T cells fell roughly linearly with age, and a significant reduction was already apparent by age around 40.

Counted from cysteine to phenylalanine, this CDR3 has 15 amino acids. CDR3 DNA only is kept here, 45 bases in frame from base 1. The junction shows trimming of 4 bases on V and 1 base on J, plus 14 bases between the germline ends. Taken from the germline V gene, the CDR1 and CDR2 loops are SGHDT and YYEEEE. Donors were about 36 systemically healthy Caucasian individuals from Russia aged 6 to 90 years. Each donor gave around 9.5 milliliters of peripheral blood, collected into EDTA-treated Vacutainer tubes. Ficoll-Paque density-gradient centrifugation was used to isolate PBMCs, with at least 6.5 million per sample. Total RNA was extracted from PBMCs with Trizol reagent, with at least 6 micrograms obtained per sample. For every donor, flow cytometry on a PBMC aliquot measured the percentage of naive CD45RAhigh/CD27high T cells. The table lists this clonotype with a few counts. The specificity of this receptor is unknown. No base quality information exists; no much larger clone differs at one position.

The library was built by means of 5' RACE. Sequenced on an Illumina HiSeq 2500. The second PCR ran for roughly 7 to 12 cycles and used a J-beta primer mix along with a sample-barcoded 5' primer. Each TCR beta cDNA molecule received a unique molecular identifier from a template-switch 5' adaptor carrying 12 random nucleotides. At least 3 million CDR3-containing paired-end reads were obtained from each sample. The Mint cDNA synthesis kit, primed by a TRBC-specific oligonucleotide, was used to synthesize first-strand cDNA from all RNA. After uracil-DNA glycosylase treatment, a first 18-cycle PCR used universal primers M1SS and BC2_uni_R on all cDNA. Processing in the source paper ran as follows. Normalization of each sample was performed by random selection of 1 million high-quality reads, each carrying a distinct molecular identifier. Reads sharing molecular identifiers were discarded rather than binned into consensus sequences. MiTCR, with a Q25 quality threshold and the strictest error-elimination algorithm, was used for CDR3 identification, clonotype clustering and error correction. A nonparametric unseen species model using Euler transformation provided a lower-bound estimate of total TCR beta diversity. The raw public reads went through TCRdb reprocessing: fastp at Q25, MiXCR clone calling, in-frame beta chains kept. Under each unique CDR3 protein, matching rows form one entry showing the most common genes and DNA. The V and J calls and clone size come from TCRdb's table, not from the authors' own analysis. In all, the sample holds around 650,000 distinct CDR3 sequences, and 32% of those were seen once. The leading ten clones occupy just over 15% of the sample.

The receptor was isolated from a woman of 80 years or more in good health. Donor details come from another sample of the same person, matched by shared clones. The sample consisted of blood. Recombination joined TRBV5-6 with TRBJ1-1; the D gene is possibly TRBD1, with 5 bases matching. The base sequence is TGTGCCAGCAGCGCCGCCGGGACTTGGAACACTGAAGCTTTCTTT. This sequence encodes CASSAAGTWNTEAFF.